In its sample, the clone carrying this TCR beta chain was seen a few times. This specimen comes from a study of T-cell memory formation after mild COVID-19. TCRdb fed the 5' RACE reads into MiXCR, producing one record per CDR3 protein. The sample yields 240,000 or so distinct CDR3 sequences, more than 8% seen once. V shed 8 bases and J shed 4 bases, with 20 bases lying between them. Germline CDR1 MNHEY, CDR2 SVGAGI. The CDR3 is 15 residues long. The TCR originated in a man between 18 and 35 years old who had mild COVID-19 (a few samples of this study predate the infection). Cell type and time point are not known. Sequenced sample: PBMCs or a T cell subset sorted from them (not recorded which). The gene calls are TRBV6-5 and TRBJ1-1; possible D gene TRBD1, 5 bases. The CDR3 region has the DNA TGTGCCAGCCGACGGAGGGGAGGACTACCCACTGAAGCTTTCTTT. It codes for CASRRRGGLPTEAFF.